This is a list of T cell receptor beta chains from one sample in a study of cytomegalovirus exposure and HLA in healthy donors. Clones were read by immunoSEQ multiplex PCR, and TCRdb kept only the in-frame ones, dropping some. Of roughly 100,000 clones in the sample, 60% to 80% were seen once. Sequencing was carried out using PBMCs. The receptors here all came from a woman aged 55-70 years in good health and CMV-seropositive. CDR3s include the opening cysteine and the closing phenylalanine or tryptophan. A D gene is named only where the DNA matches it firmly. For some rows the clone size is stated as once, few or many, or as a class when expanded; others skip it.

D gene,clone size,V gene,J gene,CDR3 protein,CDR3 DNA
-,-,TRBV6-4,TRBJ1-5,CASSATGMSGQPQHF,TGTGCCAGCAGCGCCACGGGTATGTCTGGTCAGCCCCAGCATTTT
-,-,TRBV7-9,TRBJ2-1,CASSQGWNEQFF,TGTGCCAGCAGCCAGGGGTGGAATGAGCAGTTCTTC
-,-,TRBV19,TRBJ2-1,CASSKVGRSSYNEQFF,TGTGCCAGTAGTAAGGTGGGCCGTAGCTCCTACAATGAGCAGTTCTTC
TRBD1,few,TRBV6-6,TRBJ1-1,CASRLGQLNTEAFF,TGTGCCAGCAGGCTGGGACAGCTGAACACTGAAGCTTTCTTT
-,-,TRBV7-9,TRBJ1-1,CASSLATRSPEAFF,TGTGCCAGCAGCTTAGCGACTAGGTCCCCTGAAGCTTTCTTT
-,-,TRBV6-6,TRBJ2-1,CASSYSQGRNEQFF,TGTGCCAGCAGTTACTCACAGGGGAGGAATGAGCAGTTCTTC
-,-,TRBV29-1,TRBJ1-2,CSVGGRAEQGYTF,TGCAGCGTTGGTGGCAGGGCGGAACAGGGCTACACCTTC
-,-,TRBV7-2,TRBJ2-7,CASRVTGISSYEQYF,TGTGCCAGCAGAGTTACAGGGATTAGCTCCTACGAGCAGTACTTC
TRBD2,-,TRBV2,TRBJ2-3,CASSEMTSGSTDTQYF,TGTGCCAGCAGTGAAATGACTAGCGGTAGCACAGATACGCAGTATTTT
TRBD2,-,TRBV9,TRBJ2-1,CASSRTSGTYNEQFF,TGTGCCAGCAGCAGGACTAGCGGGACCTACAATGAGCAGTTCTTC
-,-,TRBV2,TRBJ1-2,CASSEGWQTVGYTF,TGTGCCAGCAGTGAAGGTTGGCAGACAGTTGGCTACACCTTC
-,-,TRBV18,TRBJ2-3,CASSPLATKAGDTQYF,TGTGCCAGCTCCCCCCTAGCGACCAAGGCGGGAGATACGCAGTATTTT
TRBD1,-,TRBV28,TRBJ1-2,CAATGDSYGYTF,TGTGCCGCGACCGGGGACAGCTATGGCTACACCTTC
TRBD1,-,TRBV29-1,TRBJ1-4,CSVVGGREKLFF,TGCAGCGTCGTAGGGGGCAGGGAAAAACTGTTTTTT
-,-,TRBV9,TRBJ1-1,CASSPQATMNTEAFF,TGTGCCAGCAGCCCTCAGGCGACTATGAACACTGAAGCTTTCTTT
TRBD1,-,TRBV9,TRBJ2-2,CASSVGVTGGSGELFF,TGTGCCAGCAGCGTAGGAGTGACAGGGGGCTCCGGGGAGCTGTTTTTT
-,few,TRBV2,TRBJ2-7,CASRIQVGEQYF,TGTGCCAGCAGAATACAGGTGGGCGAGCAGTACTTC
-,-,TRBV7-9,TRBJ2-7,CSSSRVPIEQYF,TGTTCCAGCAGTCGAGTGCCAATTGAGCAGTACTTC
-,-,TRBV18,TRBJ2-7,CASSPPRAQGGEQYF,TGTGCCAGCTCACCACCCCGGGCCCAGGGAGGCGAGCAGTACTTC
TRBD1,-,TRBV30,TRBJ1-5,CAWSVGRNTRGYQPQHF,TGTGCCTGGAGTGTAGGTAGGAACACCAGGGGGTATCAGCCCCAGCATTTT
-,-,TRBV21-1,TRBJ1-2,CASSNPGGNYGYTF,TGTGCCAGCAGCAACCCAGGGGGTAACTATGGCTACACCTTC
TRBD2,-,TRBV14,TRBJ2-3,CASSPTGLAINTQYF,TGTGCCAGCAGCCCTACGGGACTAGCGATTAATACGCAGTATTTT
TRBD1,-,TRBV2,TRBJ2-3,CASSYRGRSTDTQYF,TGTGCCAGCAGTTACAGGGGGCGAAGCACAGATACGCAGTATTTT
-,-,TRBV5-5,TRBJ1-2,CASSLGSAGVNYGYTF,TGTGCCAGCAGCTTGGGATCCGCAGGGGTTAACTATGGCTACACCTTC
-,-,TRBV9,TRBJ2-1,CASSATGGASGVAGNEQFF,TGTGCCAGCAGCGCCACAGGGGGGGCTAGCGGGGTGGCGGGCAATGAGCAGTTCTTC
TRBD1,-,TRBV5-1,TRBJ1-5,CASSFGTGANQPQHF,TGCGCCAGCAGCTTCGGGACAGGGGCAAATCAGCCCCAGCATTTT
-,-,TRBV30,TRBJ1-3,CAWIIGGSGNTIYF,TGTGCCTGGATCATCGGGGGCTCTGGAAACACCATATATTTT
TRBD2,-,TRBV6-6,TRBJ2-7,CASRGTSRLWYEQYF,TGTGCCAGCAGGGGGACTAGCAGACTTTGGTACGAGCAGTACTTC
-,once,TRBV5-5,TRBJ2-7,CASSLTGSATYEQYF,TGTGCCAGCAGCCTTACAGGGTCCGCCACCTACGAGCAGTACTTC
-,once,TRBV25-1,TRBJ1-2,CASSPGGRYGYTF,TGTGCCAGCAGTCCGGGGGGGAGGTATGGCTACACCTTC
TRBD1,-,TRBV28,TRBJ2-5,CASSFRTGGRETQYF,TGTGCCAGCAGTTTCCGGACAGGAGGAAGAGAGACCCAGTACTTC
-,few,TRBV11-2,TRBJ1-2,CASSLDPGVYGYTF,TGTGCCAGCAGCTTAGACCCAGGGGTTTATGGCTACACCTTC
TRBD1,-,TRBV7-9,TRBJ1-2,CASSPDRGSGLYGYTF,TGTGCCAGCAGCCCCGACAGGGGGTCCGGCTTATATGGCTACACCTTC
TRBD1,-,TRBV19,TRBJ1-5,CASSYRDRGDSNQPQHF,TGTGCCAGTAGTTACCGGGACAGGGGTGATAGCAATCAGCCCCAGCATTTT
-,-,TRBV19,TRBJ2-3,CASSYLRDTQYF,TGTGCCAGTAGTTATCTTCGGGATACGCAGTATTTT
TRBD1,-,TRBV4-1,TRBJ1-1,CASSHLPGQGATEAFF,TGCGCCAGCAGCCACCTACCGGGACAGGGGGCGACTGAAGCTTTCTTT
-,few,TRBV7-2,TRBJ2-2,CASSLTGNTGELFF,TGTGCCAGCAGCTTGACAGGGAACACCGGGGAGCTGTTTTTT
TRBD1,-,TRBV2,TRBJ2-1,CASSVSGTGWNEQFF,TGTGCCAGCAGCGTGTCCGGGACAGGGTGGAATGAGCAGTTCTTC
-,few,TRBV6-6,TRBJ1-2,CASSSTGGYTF,TGTGCCAGCAGTTCTACAGGGGGCTACACCTTC
-,-,TRBV6-5,TRBJ1-5,CASSYSGVVNQPQHF,TGTGCCAGCAGTTACTCGGGCGTAGTCAATCAGCCCCAGCATTTT
-,-,TRBV2,TRBJ2-5,CASSERAQYF,TGTGCCAGCAGTGAGAGGGCCCAGTACTTC
-,few,TRBV6-5,TRBJ1-2,CASSSSGEGYTF,TGTGCCAGCAGTTCTTCAGGGGAAGGCTACACCTTC
-,-,TRBV10-2,TRBJ1-1,CASSEQQGFEAFF,TGCGCCAGCAGTGAGCAACAGGGCTTTGAAGCTTTCTTT
TRBD1,few,TRBV19,TRBJ2-7,CASSTGQGGYEQYF,TGTGCCAGTAGTACCGGACAGGGCGGGTACGAGCAGTACTTC
TRBD2,-,TRBV7-9,TRBJ2-1,CASRSAGPYNEQFF,TGTGCCAGCAGATCAGCGGGACCTTACAATGAGCAGTTCTTC
-,-,TRBV5-1,TRBJ2-4,CASTSGGGSWDIQYF,TGCGCCAGCACCTCCGGCGGGGGCAGCTGGGACATTCAGTACTTC
-,-,TRBV7-9,TRBJ1-5,CASSSSDKLGNQPQHF,TGTGCCAGCAGCTCCTCGGACAAGTTGGGCAATCAGCCCCAGCATTTT
-,-,TRBV18,TRBJ2-7,CASSPPVGGTYEQYF,TGTGCCAGCTCACCACCCGTTGGAGGGACCTACGAGCAGTACTTT
TRBD2,-,TRBV11-2,TRBJ2-7,CASSVTISGYSYEQYF,TGTGCCAGCAGCGTCACCATTAGCGGGTACTCCTACGAGCAGTACTTC
-,-,TRBV2,TRBJ1-2,CASSESGGYTF,TGTGCCAGCAGTGAATCGGGTGGCTACACCTTC
-,-,TRBV10-3,TRBJ2-5,CAIRDSVTGRETQYF,TGTGCCATCAGGGACAGTGTGACTGGGAGAGAGACCCAGTACTTC
-,once,TRBV7-9,TRBJ1-1,CASSPRSSEAFF,TGTGCCAGCAGCCCTCGGTCCTCTGAAGCTTTCTTT
TRBD2,-,TRBV2,TRBJ2-1,CASSELAGGPVDEQFF,TGTGCCAGCAGTGAACTAGCGGGAGGGCCGGTGGATGAGCAGTTCTTC
-,-,TRBV19,TRBJ1-1,CASRRRSEAFF,TGTGCCAGTAGAAGGAGATCAGAAGCTTTCTTT